This T cell receptor beta chain was documented in a study of shared clonotypes between healthy human individuals. Method: immunoSEQ multiplex PCR; TCRdb's copy keeps in-frame clones and lacks some. The sample has millions of clones, approximately 90% seen once. In the case of this clone: No antigen is known for it.

Study-wide results and caveats: Rarefaction gave evidence that sorted-subset sequencing remained incomplete despite large depth.

CDR1 and CDR2 (germline): MNHNS, SASEGT. Trimming pared 3 bases from V and 14 bases from J, leaving 10 bases between. The CDR3 runs 10 residues. The source is a man aged 18-30 years in good health. The sequencing sample was made of naive CD4+ T cells sorted from blood. Subset specified: CD45RA+ positively selected. The chain couples TRBV6-1 to TRBJ1-2; a possible D gene is TRBD1 (6 bases). CDR3 sequence (DNA): TGTGCCAGCAGTGATTGGACAGAAACCTTC. This encodes CASSDWTETF.